The rows below give T cell receptor beta chains drawn from one sample of a study of cytomegalovirus exposure and HLA in healthy donors. Using immunoSEQ multiplex PCR, the repertoire was profiled, and TCRdb retains in-frame clones only, with some absent. The table has 150,000 or so clones, approximately 78% seen once. The sequenced sample was PBMCs. The receptors were sampled from a male donor in good health and CMV-seropositive. Both conserved end residues are part of each CDR3. The D gene is left open where the match is weak. Size values are once, few and many counts, or a class for expanded clones, and some rows have none.

TRBV5-1	14	TRBJ2-2	-	-	TGCGCCAGCAGTTTCGGACTATACACCGGGGAGCTGTTTTTT	CASSFGLYTGELFF
TRBV9	14	TRBJ1-1	TRBD1	few	TGTGCCAGCAGCGTAGGGACAGGGAACACTGAAGCTTTCTTT	CASSVGTGNTEAFF
TRBV11-3	16	TRBJ2-1	TRBD1	-	TGTGCCAGCAGCTCACCCGACAGGGGAGCGGGCAATGAGCAGTTCTTC	CASSSPDRGAGNEQFF
TRBV28	13	TRBJ1-2	-	-	TGTGCCAGCAGTTTCTCCAGGATCTATGGCTACACCTTC	CASSFSRIYGYTF
TRBV5-1	15	TRBJ1-3	-	-	TGCGCCAGCAGTAATGACAGACTCTCTGGAAACACCATATATTTT	CASSNDRLSGNTIYF
TRBV5-6	14	TRBJ2-7	TRBD1	-	TGTGCCAGCAGCTTTAAGGACAGGGGGATCGAGCAGTACTTC	CASSFKDRGIEQYF
TRBV18	14	TRBJ2-2	TRBD2	-	TGTGCCAGCTCGGCCGGGAGGAGTACCGGGGAGCTGTTTTTT	CASSAGRSTGELFF
TRBV18	15	TRBJ1-3	-	-	TGTGCCAGCTCACCAAGTCACATTACGGGAAACACCATATATTTT	CASSPSHITGNTIYF
TRBV4-1	16	TRBJ2-4	-	few	TGCGCCAGCAGCCAAGATGACAGTTTAGCCAAAAACATTCAGTACTTC	CASSQDDSLAKNIQYF
TRBV27	15	TRBJ2-5	TRBD2	few	TGTGCCAGCAGTTCAGGACTAGCGGGAGGCAGGACCCAGTACTTC	CASSSGLAGGRTQYF
TRBV19	13	TRBJ1-1	-	-	TGTGCCAGTAGTAGCAGGATGAACACTGAAGCTTTCTTT	CASSSRMNTEAFF
TRBV6-6	16	TRBJ2-2	TRBD2	-	TGTGCCAGCGTGCCCCTAGCGGGATCGAACACCGGGGAGCTGTTTTTT	CASVPLAGSNTGELFF
TRBV6-6	15	TRBJ2-7	TRBD1	-	TGTGCCAGCTCGGGCGTGGCAGGGGGCCAGTACGAGCAGTACTTC	CASSGVAGGQYEQYF
TRBV28	16	TRBJ2-1	TRBD2	-	TGTGCCAGCAACTCCGGGACTAGCGGGAAAGACGGTGAGCAGTTCTTC	CASNSGTSGKDGEQFF
TRBV4-1	16	TRBJ1-2	-	-	TGCGCCAGCAGCCAAGATCCCTTGGGGGCGCTGGGTGGCTACACCTTC	CASSQDPLGALGGYTF
TRBV9	16	TRBJ1-5	TRBD1	-	TGTGCCAGCAGCGCTCGACAGGGGGTCTCCAATCAGCCCCAGCATTTT	CASSARQGVSNQPQHF
TRBV7-2	14	TRBJ2-7	TRBD2	-	TGTGCCAGCAGCTCCGCCGGGACTAGTTACGAGCAGTACTTC	CASSSAGTSYEQYF